This T cell receptor (beta chain) came from a study of blood T cell repertoires in COVID-19. Across the study: Collection of acute and convalescent COVID-19 samples took place in the United States, Italy and Spain. PBMCs, B-cell-depleted T cells, or T cells were the source of the cDNA or gDNA that made up the material.

Per the study methods: Amplification of reference gene primers was used by the study to estimate nucleated cell counts. Measured with immunoSEQ multiplex PCR; TCRdb has only the in-frame clones, and not every one. V, J and clone size are those of that table, while D and trimming were read from the DNA. The sample includes almost 400,000 clones, 80% to 90% of them seen just once. The CDR3 extends over 16 amino acids. CDR1 and CDR2 (germline): LNHDA, SQIVND (reference sequence). With 7 bases removed from V and 4 bases from J, the gap between germline ends came to 20 bases. Seattle cases were enrolled at active infection and followed longitudinally.

The sequence was collected from a woman aged 60 to 75 with COVID-19, enrolled during active disease. Sequenced sample: peripheral blood. The V call is TRBV19, the J call TRBJ1-5; D unclear. DNA for the CDR3: TGTGCCAGTAAAGACGCGGGGATTTGGAGGAATCAGCCCCAGCATTTT. It is translated as CASKDAGIWRNQPQHF.